Listed below are T cell receptor beta chains from one sample, sequenced in a study of PD-1 blockade in classical Hodgkin lymphoma. The data were produced by immunoSEQ multiplex PCR, yet TCRdb's version contains in-frame clones alone and is incomplete. The table includes 110,000 or so clones, about nine tenths detected once. Sequencing was performed on peripheral blood mononuclear cells (PBMCs), taken before the fourth cycle of nivolumab. These TCRs come from a human donor with classical Hodgkin lymphoma. CDR3s include the opening cysteine and the closing phenylalanine or tryptophan. A D gene is named only where the DNA matches it firmly. The size entry is marked missing in some rows and otherwise reads once, few, many or a size class.

>TRBD1|.|TRBV11-2|TRBJ2-7
TGTGCCAGCAGCTCGACAGGGGTTGAGCAGTACTTC
CASSSTGVEQYF
>.|.|TRBV19|TRBJ1-5
TGTGCCAGTAAGGGGGGGGACCGAAGGGGCAATCAGCCCCAGCATTTT
CASKGGDRRGNQPQHF
>.|.|TRBV28|TRBJ1-1
TGTGCCAGCAGTTTTAATTACGGGGACTTTACGGGAACTGAAGCTTTCTTT
CASSFNYGDFTGTEAFF
>TRBD2|.|TRBV18|TRBJ2-7
TGTGCCAGCTCACCGATCGGGGGGGACGAGCAGTACTTC
CASSPIGGDEQYF
>.|.|TRBV2|TRBJ2-1
TGTGCCAGCAGTGATCGCCTAGCGCCTGGCTACAATGAGCAGTTCTTC
CASSDRLAPGYNEQFF
>TRBD2|.|TRBV5-1|TRBJ2-7
TGCGCCAGCAGCTTGGACGGGAGGCTCAAAATCGAACCCTACGAGCAGTACTTC
CASSLDGRLKIEPYEQYF
>TRBD1|once|TRBV5-4|TRBJ2-2
TGTGCCAGCAGCTTGGGGATAGGGACAGGGAGGTTCCCGTCCACCGGGGAGCTGTTTTTT
CASSLGIGTGRFPSTGELFF
>.|few|TRBV2|TRBJ1-5
TGTGCCAGCAGTGAGGAGGGGATTAGCAATCAGCCCCAGCATTTT
CASSEEGISNQPQHF
>TRBD2|.|TRBV19|TRBJ2-1
TGTGCCAGTAGTATAGATCCTAGCGGGAGAAATGAGCAGTTCTTC
CASSIDPSGRNEQFF
>TRBD1|.|TRBV30|TRBJ1-1
TGTGCCTCGTGGACAGGGGCGATGAACACTGGAGCTTTCTTT
CASWTGAMNTGAFF
>.|.|TRBV6-1|TRBJ2-3
TGTGCCAGCGTCGCCATCACAGATACGCAGTATTTT
CASVAITDTQYF
>.|few|TRBV20-1|TRBJ2-1
TGCAGTGCTAGAGATGGGCCTAGTAAGTTCTTC
CSARDGPSKFF
>.|.|TRBV30|TRBJ2-7
TGTGCCTGGAGTTGGTCGGCTTCGTTATACGAGCAGTACTTC
CAWSWSASLYEQYF
>.|.|TRBV7-9|TRBJ2-5
TGTGCCAGCAGCTTAGCTAGATCACCCCAGTACTTC
CASSLARSPQYF
>TRBD1|.|TRBV7-9|TRBJ1-1
TGTGCCAGCAGCGACCAGGGGGACACTGAAGCTTTCTTT
CASSDQGDTEAFF
>TRBD1|.|TRBV4-1|TRBJ1-4
TGCGCCAGCAGCCGTGGGACAGCCGTTAATGAAAAACTGTTTTTT
CASSRGTAVNEKLFF
>.|once|TRBV28|TRBJ1-4
TGTGCCAGCAGTTTGGCGGATAGGGCGAGAAAACTGTTTTTT
CASSLADRARKLFF
>.|.|TRBV30|TRBJ1-5
TGTGCCTGGAGTGTGGGGCAAAGAAATCAGCCCCAGCATTTT
CAWSVGQRNQPQHF
>TRBD1|.|TRBV29-1|TRBJ1-1
TGCAGCGTTCGGACAGGGGTGAACACTGAAGCTTTCTTT
CSVRTGVNTEAFF
>.|.|TRBV30|TRBJ1-1
TGTGCCTGGAGTGTACTAGAATACACTGAAGCTTTCTTT
CAWSVLEYTEAFF